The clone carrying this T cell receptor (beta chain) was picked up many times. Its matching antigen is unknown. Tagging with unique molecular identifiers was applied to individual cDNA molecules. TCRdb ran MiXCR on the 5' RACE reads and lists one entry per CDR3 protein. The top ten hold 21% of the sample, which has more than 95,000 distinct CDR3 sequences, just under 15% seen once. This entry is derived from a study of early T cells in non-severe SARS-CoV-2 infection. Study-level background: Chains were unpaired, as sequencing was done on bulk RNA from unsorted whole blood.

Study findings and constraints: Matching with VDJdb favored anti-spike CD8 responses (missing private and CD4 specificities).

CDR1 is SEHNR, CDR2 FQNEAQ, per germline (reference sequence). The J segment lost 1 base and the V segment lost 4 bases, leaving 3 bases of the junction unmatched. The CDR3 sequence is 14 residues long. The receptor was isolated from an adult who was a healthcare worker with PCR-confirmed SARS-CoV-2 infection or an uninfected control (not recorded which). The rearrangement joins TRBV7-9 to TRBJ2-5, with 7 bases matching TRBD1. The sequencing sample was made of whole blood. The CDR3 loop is CASSSTGVQETQYF. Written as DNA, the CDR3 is TGTGCCAGCAGCTCAACAGGGGTCCAAGAGACCCAGTACTTC.